This T cell receptor beta chain originates from a study of shared clonotypes between healthy human individuals. Authors' data handling: Filtering differed, since immunoSEQ gave only junction sequences and no quality scores. Assay used: immunoSEQ multiplex PCR; TCRdb lists only in-frame clones, some missing. The V and J calls and the clone size are those of that table, but D and trimming were determined from the DNA. The data contain 150,000 to 200,000 clones, just under 95% of them seen just once; the ten biggest clones take up 0.065% to 0.07%. Donation came from healthy HIV-negative adults that had no recent acute infections or vaccinations. The germline gives CDR1 SGHRS, CDR2 YFSETQ. CDR3 size: 17 residues. V was cut by 0 bases and J by 0 bases, with 10 bases left in between.

This chain connects TRBV5-1 to TRBJ2-6, with D uncertain. Input material: naive CD4+ T cells sorted from blood. Subset: CD45RA+ positively selected. This TCR was sampled from a woman aged 30 to 39 in good health. The CDR3 sequence is CASSLDGRSSGANVLTF. CDR3 nucleotides: TGCGCCAGCAGCTTGGATGGCAGGAGCTCTGGGGCCAACGTCCTGACTTTC.